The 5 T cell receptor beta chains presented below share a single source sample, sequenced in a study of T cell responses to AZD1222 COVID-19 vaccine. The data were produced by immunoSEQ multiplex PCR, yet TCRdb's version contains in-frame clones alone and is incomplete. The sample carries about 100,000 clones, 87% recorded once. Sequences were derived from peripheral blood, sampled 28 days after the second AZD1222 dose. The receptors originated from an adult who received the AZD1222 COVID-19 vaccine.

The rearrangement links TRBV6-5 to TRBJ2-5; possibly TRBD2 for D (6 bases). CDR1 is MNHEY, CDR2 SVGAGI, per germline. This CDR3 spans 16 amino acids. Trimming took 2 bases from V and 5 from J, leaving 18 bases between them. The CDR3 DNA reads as TGTGCCAGCAGTTACCGGCCCGGGCGGGGCGGGGAGACCCAGTACTTC. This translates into CASSYRPGRGGETQYF.

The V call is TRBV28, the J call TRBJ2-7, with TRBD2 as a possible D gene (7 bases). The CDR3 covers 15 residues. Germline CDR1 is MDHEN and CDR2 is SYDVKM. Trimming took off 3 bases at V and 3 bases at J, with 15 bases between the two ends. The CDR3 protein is CASSLPLRGRYEQYF. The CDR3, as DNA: TGTGCCAGCAGTTTGCCCTTGCGGGGGCGCTACGAGCAGTACTTC.

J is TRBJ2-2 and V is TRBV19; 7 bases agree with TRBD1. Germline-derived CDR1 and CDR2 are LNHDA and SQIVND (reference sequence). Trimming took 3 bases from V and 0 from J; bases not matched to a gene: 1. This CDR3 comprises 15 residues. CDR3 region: CASSMGTANTGELFF. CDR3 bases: TGTGCCAGTAGTATGGGGACAGCGAACACCGGGGAGCTGTTTTTT.

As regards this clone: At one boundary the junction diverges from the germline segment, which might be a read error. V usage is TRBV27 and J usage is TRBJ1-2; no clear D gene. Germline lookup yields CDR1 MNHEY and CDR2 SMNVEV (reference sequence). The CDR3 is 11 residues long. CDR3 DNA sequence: TGTGCCAGCAGTTTCTTAAACCAGGAGTACTTC. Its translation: CASSFLNQEYF.

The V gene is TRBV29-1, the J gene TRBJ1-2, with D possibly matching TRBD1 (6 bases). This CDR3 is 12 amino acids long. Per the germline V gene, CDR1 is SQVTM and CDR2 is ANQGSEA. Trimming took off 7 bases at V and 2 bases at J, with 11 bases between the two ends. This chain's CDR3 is CSGPDRNYGYTF. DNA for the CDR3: TGCAGCGGCCCCGACAGGAACTATGGCTACACCTTC.